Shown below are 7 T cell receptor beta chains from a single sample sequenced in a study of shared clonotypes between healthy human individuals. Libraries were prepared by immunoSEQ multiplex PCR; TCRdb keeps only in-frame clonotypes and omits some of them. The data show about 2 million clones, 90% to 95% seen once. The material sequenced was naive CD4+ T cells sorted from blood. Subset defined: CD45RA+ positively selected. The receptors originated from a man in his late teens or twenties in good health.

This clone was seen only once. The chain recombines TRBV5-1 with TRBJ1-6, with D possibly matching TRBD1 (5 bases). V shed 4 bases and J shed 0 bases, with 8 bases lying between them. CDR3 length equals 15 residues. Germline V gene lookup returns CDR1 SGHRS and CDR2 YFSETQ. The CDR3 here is CASSPGSSYNSPLHF. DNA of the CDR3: TGCGCCAGCAGCCCAGGGAGCTCCTATAATTCACCCCTCCACTTT. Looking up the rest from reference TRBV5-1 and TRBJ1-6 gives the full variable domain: KAGVTQTPRYLIKTRGQQVTLSCSPISGHRSVSWYQQTPGQGLQFLFEYFSETQRNKGNFPGRFSGRQFSNSRSEMNVSTLELGDSALYLCASSPGSSYNSPLHFGNGTRLTVT.

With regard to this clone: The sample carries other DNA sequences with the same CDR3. This chain's CDR3 is CASSRTGTENSPLHF. The CDR3 nucleotides read TGTGCCAGCAGCCGTACCGGGACAGAAAATTCACCCCTCCACTTT. This rearrangement joins TRBV6-5 to TRBJ1-6; 7 bases line up with TRBD1. CDR1 is MNHEY, CDR2 SVGAGI, per germline. V lost 6 bases, J lost 7 bases, and 9 bases stayed unmatched. CDR3 size: 15 residues.

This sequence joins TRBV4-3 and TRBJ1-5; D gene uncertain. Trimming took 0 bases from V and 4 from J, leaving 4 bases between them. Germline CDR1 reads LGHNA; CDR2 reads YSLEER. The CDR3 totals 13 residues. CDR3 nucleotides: TGCGCCAGCAGCCAAGACCCTAATCAGCCCCAGCATTTT. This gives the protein CASSQDPNQPQHF.

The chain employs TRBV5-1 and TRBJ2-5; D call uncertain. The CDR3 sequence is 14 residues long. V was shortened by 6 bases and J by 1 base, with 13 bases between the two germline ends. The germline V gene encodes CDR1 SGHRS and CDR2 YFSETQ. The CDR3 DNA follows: TGCGCCAGCACGAATCCTACCTCCCAAGAGACCCAGTACTTC. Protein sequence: CASTNPTSQETQYF. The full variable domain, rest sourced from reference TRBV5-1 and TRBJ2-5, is KAGVTQTPRYLIKTRGQQVTLSCSPISGHRSVSWYQQTPGQGLQFLFEYFSETQRNKGNFPGRFSGRQFSNSRSEMNVSTLELGDSALYLCASTNPTSQETQYFGPGTRLLVL.

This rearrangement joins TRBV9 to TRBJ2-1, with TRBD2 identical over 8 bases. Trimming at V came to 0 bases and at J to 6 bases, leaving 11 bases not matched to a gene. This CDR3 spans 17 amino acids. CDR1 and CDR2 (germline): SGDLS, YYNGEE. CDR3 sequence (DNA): TGTGCCAGCAGCGTAGGAGGTCCGGGACTAGGGGGCAATGAGCAGTTCTTC. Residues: CASSVGGPGLGGNEQFF.

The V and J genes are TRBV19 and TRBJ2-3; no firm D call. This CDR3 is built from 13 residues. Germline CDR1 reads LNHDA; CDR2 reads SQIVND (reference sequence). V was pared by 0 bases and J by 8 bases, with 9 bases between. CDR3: CASSIDLKGTQYF. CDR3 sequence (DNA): TGTGCCAGTAGTATAGATCTTAAGGGTACGCAGTATTTT.

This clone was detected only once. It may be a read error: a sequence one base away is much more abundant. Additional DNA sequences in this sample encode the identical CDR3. The CDR3 bases are TGCGCCAGCAGCGTTACCGGGACAGTTACCTACGAGCAGTACTTC. Its translation is CASSVTGTVTYEQYF. The chain uses TRBV4-1 and TRBJ2-7; 7 nucleotides match TRBD1. The CDR3 extends over 15 amino acids. The V gene's germline CDR1 is MGHRA and CDR2 YSYEKL. V dropped 5 bases and J dropped 2; count of bases not matched to a gene: 9.